These T cell receptor beta chains were read from a single sample in a study of shared clonotypes between healthy human individuals. Using immunoSEQ multiplex PCR, the repertoire was profiled, and TCRdb retains in-frame clones only, with some absent. The data show about 2.3 million clones, 92% seen once. The sample taken for sequencing was naive CD4+ T cells from PBMCs. These receptors all come from a man aged 18 to 29 in good health. Some clones in this sample may be carry-over from other donors' samples. The CDR3 runs from the conserved cysteine through the conserved F or W. The order of the fields is CDR3 protein, CDR3 DNA, J gene, D gene, clone size, V gene. D genes are given only for firm matches. Clone size is given for some rows only: seen once, a few or many times, or a class if the clone is expanded.

CDR3: CASSTYYRTGTDTQYF; DNA: TGTGCCAGCAGCACGTACTACCGAACTGGCACAGATACGCAGTATTTT; J: TRBJ2-3; D: -; size: -; V: TRBV7-9
CDR3: CASSPRRLNNEQFF; DNA: TGTGCCAGCTCACCAAGGAGACTAAACAATGAGCAGTTCTTC; J: TRBJ2-1; D: -; size: once; V: TRBV18
CDR3: CASSQVMEANYGYTF; DNA: TGCGCCAGCAGCCAAGTCATGGAAGCTAACTATGGCTACACCTTC; J: TRBJ1-2; D: -; size: -; V: TRBV4-1
CDR3: CASSLVGARSETQYF; DNA: TGTGCCAGCAGCTTGGTCGGGGCAAGGTCGGAGACCCAGTACTTC; J: TRBJ2-5; D: -; size: -; V: TRBV5-6
CDR3: CASSESTSGRPEAFF; DNA: TGTGCCAGCAGTGAATCGACTTCGGGGAGGCCTGAAGCTTTCTTT; J: TRBJ1-1; D: -; size: -; V: TRBV2
CDR3: CASSLIFWTSGRNEQFF; DNA: TGTGCCAGCAGCCTGATTTTCTGGACTAGCGGGAGGAATGAGCAGTTCTTC; J: TRBJ2-1; D: TRBD2; size: -; V: TRBV7-2
CDR3: CASRIGTHSYEQYF; DNA: TGCGCCAGCCGGATCGGGACCCACTCCTACGAGCAGTACTTC; J: TRBJ2-7; D: -; size: -; V: TRBV5-1
CDR3: CASSLDRGQKLFF; DNA: TGTGCCAGCAGCTTGGACAGGGGACAAAAACTGTTTTTT; J: TRBJ1-4; D: TRBD1; size: -; V: TRBV5-4
CDR3: CASSPGEERHEQYF; DNA: TGCGCCAGCAGCCCAGGGGAAGAGAGGCACGAGCAGTACTTC; J: TRBJ2-7; D: -; size: -; V: TRBV4-1
CDR3: CASGSQFGGGTGQETQYF; DNA: TGTGCTAGTGGTTCCCAATTTGGGGGAGGGACTGGGCAAGAGACCCAGTACTTC; J: TRBJ2-5; D: TRBD2; size: -; V: TRBV12-5
CDR3: CASSIEQGGYGYEQYF; DNA: TGTGCCAGCAGCATCGAACAGGGGGGGTACGGCTACGAGCAGTACTTC; J: TRBJ2-7; D: -; size: -; V: TRBV28
CDR3: CASTPRGKGRNEQFF; DNA: TGTGCCAGCACCCCACGGGGTAAGGGGAGAAATGAGCAGTTCTTC; J: TRBJ2-1; D: -; size: -; V: TRBV21-1
CDR3: CASSSNPGQQNTGELFF; DNA: TGCGCCAGCAGCTCTAACCCGGGGCAGCAAAACACCGGGGAGCTGTTTTTT; J: TRBJ2-2; D: -; size: -; V: TRBV5-1
CDR3: CAISPMSGAAGAQYF; DNA: TGTGCCATCAGTCCGATGAGCGGGGCCGCGGGGGCCCAGTACTTC; J: TRBJ2-5; D: TRBD2; size: -; V: TRBV10-3
CDR3: CASSIEYDTQYF; DNA: TGTGCCAGTAGTATAGAGTACGATACGCAGTATTTT; J: TRBJ2-3; D: -; size: -; V: TRBV19
CDR3: CASRLQGSNQPQHF; DNA: TGTGCCAGCAGACTACAGGGTAGCAATCAGCCCCAGCATTTT; J: TRBJ1-5; D: -; size: -; V: TRBV5-6
CDR3: CASSKPRSPHGYTF; DNA: TGTGCCAGCAGTAAACCCCGGTCCCCACATGGCTACACCTTC; J: TRBJ1-2; D: -; size: few; V: TRBV6-5
CDR3: CASSYRGLNTEAFF; DNA: TGTGCCAGCAGTTACAGGGGGCTGAACACTGAAGCTTTCTTT; J: TRBJ1-1; D: TRBD1; size: -; V: TRBV6-5
CDR3: CASSLTQKNTEAFF; DNA: TGTGCCAGCAGCTTAACCCAGAAGAACACTGAAGCTTTCTTT; J: TRBJ1-1; D: -; size: -; V: TRBV7-8
CDR3: CASSQELTANYGYTF; DNA: TGCGCCAGCAGCCAAGAACTCACAGCCAACTATGGCTACACCTTC; J: TRBJ1-2; D: -; size: -; V: TRBV4-3
CDR3: CASSLAGSYGYTF; DNA: TGTGCCAGCAGCTTAGCAGGGAGCTATGGCTACACCTTC; J: TRBJ1-2; D: -; size: -; V: TRBV7-6
CDR3: CASSFRERNTIYF; DNA: TGTGCCAGCAGCTTTAGAGAAAGAAACACCATATATTTT; J: TRBJ1-3; D: -; size: -; V: TRBV5-6
CDR3: CASSYQGNYGYTF; DNA: TGTGCCAGCAGTTACCAGGGGAACTATGGCTACACCTTC; J: TRBJ1-2; D: -; size: -; V: TRBV6-6
CDR3: CASSVKMGQTIYF; DNA: TGTGCCAGCAGCGTAAAAATGGGCCAGACCATATATTTT; J: TRBJ1-3; D: -; size: -; V: TRBV9
CDR3: CASQRGRTDTQYF; DNA: TGTGCTAGTCAAAGGGGAAGGACAGATACGCAGTATTTT; J: TRBJ2-3; D: -; size: -; V: TRBV12-5
CDR3: CASSWGTGGIYGYTF; DNA: TGTGCCAGCAGTTGGGGGACAGGGGGCATTTATGGCTACACCTTC; J: TRBJ1-2; D: TRBD1; size: -; V: TRBV28
CDR3: CASSVDGKNYGYTF; DNA: TGTGCCAGCAGCGTAGACGGGAAGAACTATGGCTACACCTTC; J: TRBJ1-2; D: -; size: -; V: TRBV9
CDR3: CASSTHTNSYEQYF; DNA: TGCGCCAGCAGCACCCATACTAACTCCTACGAGCAGTACTTC; J: TRBJ2-7; D: -; size: once; V: TRBV5-1
CDR3: CASSLGASGRALDTGELFF; DNA: TGTGCCAGCAGCTTAGGGGCTAGCGGGAGGGCCCTAGACACCGGGGAGCTGTTTTTT; J: TRBJ2-2; D: TRBD2; size: -; V: TRBV7-9
CDR3: CSVDPGRVSKGETQYF; DNA: TGCAGCGTTGATCCGGGCCGCGTCTCAAAAGGAGAGACCCAGTACTTC; J: TRBJ2-5; D: -; size: -; V: TRBV29-1
CDR3: CASSRVGGSGANVLTF; DNA: TGTGCCAGCAGCCGGGTAGGGGGTTCCGGGGCCAACGTCCTGACTTTC; J: TRBJ2-6; D: -; size: -; V: TRBV21-1
CDR3: CASSIAGGPQHF; DNA: TGTGCCAGTAGTATAGCCGGGGGGCCCCAGCATTTT; J: TRBJ1-5; D: -; size: -; V: TRBV19
CDR3: CASSQVSGDRSYEQYF; DNA: TGCGCCAGCAGCCAAGTGAGTGGGGACAGATCCTACGAGCAGTACTTC; J: TRBJ2-7; D: TRBD1; size: -; V: TRBV4-3
CDR3: CASSLGQSSSYNEQFF; DNA: TGTGCCAGCAGCTTAGGGCAGAGTAGCTCCTACAATGAGCAGTTCTTC; J: TRBJ2-1; D: -; size: -; V: TRBV7-8
CDR3: CASSLSGWGYNEQFF; DNA: TGCGCCAGCAGTCTCTCAGGGTGGGGGTACAATGAGCAGTTCTTC; J: TRBJ2-1; D: -; size: -; V: TRBV10-1
CDR3: CATSRDWRDRDRGLRTEAFF; DNA: TGTGCCACCAGCAGAGATTGGAGGGATCGGGACAGGGGGCTTCGCACTGAAGCTTTCTTT; J: TRBJ1-1; D: TRBD1; size: -; V: TRBV15
CDR3: CASSDPQSYNTEAFF; DNA: TGTGCCAGCAGTGACCCCCAGTCCTACAACACTGAAGCTTTCTTT; J: TRBJ1-1; D: -; size: -; V: TRBV25-1